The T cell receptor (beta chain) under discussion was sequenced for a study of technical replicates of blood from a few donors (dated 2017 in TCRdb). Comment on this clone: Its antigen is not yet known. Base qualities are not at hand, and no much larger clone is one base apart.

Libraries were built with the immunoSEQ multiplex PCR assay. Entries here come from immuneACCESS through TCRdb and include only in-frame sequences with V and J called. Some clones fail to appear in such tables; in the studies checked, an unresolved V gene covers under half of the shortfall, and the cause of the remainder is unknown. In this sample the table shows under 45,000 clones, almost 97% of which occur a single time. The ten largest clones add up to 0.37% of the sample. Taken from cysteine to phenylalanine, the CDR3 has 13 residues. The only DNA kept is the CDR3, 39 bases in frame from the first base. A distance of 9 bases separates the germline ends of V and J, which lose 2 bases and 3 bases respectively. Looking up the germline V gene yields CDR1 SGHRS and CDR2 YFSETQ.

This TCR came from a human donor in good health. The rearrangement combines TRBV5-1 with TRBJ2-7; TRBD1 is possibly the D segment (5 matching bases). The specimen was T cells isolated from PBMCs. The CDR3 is CASSFDRNYEQYF. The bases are TGCGCCAGCAGCTTTGACAGAAACTACGAGCAGTACTTC.